Shown below are 3 T cell receptor beta chains from a single sample sequenced in a study of blood T cell repertoires in COVID-19. Measured with immunoSEQ multiplex PCR; TCRdb has only the in-frame clones, and not every one. The table includes 90,000 to 100,000 clones, 72% detected once. The sequenced material came from peripheral blood. The receptors originated from a woman aged 55-69 years in a cohort sampled during active or convalescent COVID-19.

The chain is built from TRBV19 and TRBJ1-5, with TRBD1 matching 9 bases. This CDR3 has 13 residues. V dropped 5 bases and J dropped 7; count of bases not matched to a gene: 3. Germline V gene sequence: CDR1 LNHDA, CDR2 SQIVND (reference sequence). The CDR3 coding sequence is TGTGCCAGTAGTCACAGGGGGCGGCAGCCCCAGCATTTT. Its protein is CASSHRGRQPQHF.

This chain joins TRBV23-1 and TRBJ2-2, with a tentative D call TRBD1 (6 bases). TRBV23-1 is an open reading frame, and its role is uncertain. The V end was cut by 2 bases, the J end by 4 bases, with 17 bases between. CDR3 size: 17 residues. CDR3 coding DNA: TGCGCCAGCAGTCAACCCCGCCAGGGGCGGGTCACCGGGGAGCTGTTTTTT. This gives the protein CASSQPRQGRVTGELFF.

The rearrangement uses TRBV5-1 and TRBJ1-6, with no clear D. The CDR3 runs to 17 residues. V was shortened by 0 bases and J by 0 bases, with 10 bases between the two germline ends. Germline V CDR1 and CDR2: SGHRS, YFSETQ. This chain's CDR3 is CASSLVALSSYNSPLHF. CDR3 nucleotide sequence: TGCGCCAGCAGCTTGGTGGCATTAAGCTCCTATAATTCACCCCTCCACTTT.